Listed below are T cell receptor beta chains from one sample, sequenced in a study of shared clonotypes between healthy human individuals. The assay was immunoSEQ multiplex PCR, and TCRdb's table has in-frame clones only and misses some. The table lists 1.5 million to 1.9 million clones, 95% to 99% of them singletons. The specimen was naive CD4+ T cells sorted from blood. Receptors originate from a man aged 30-40 years in good health. The CDR3 runs from the conserved cysteine through the conserved F or W. D genes are given only for firm matches. Size is omitted from some rows. Given values are once, few, many or a class for expanded clones.

clone size	CDR3 length	V gene	J gene	D gene	CDR3 DNA	CDR3 protein
.	12	TRBV29-1	TRBJ2-1	.	TGCAGCGTTGATGACTCCTACAATGAGCAGTTCTTC	CSVDDSYNEQFF
.	15	TRBV2	TRBJ1-2	.	TGTGCCAGCAGTGGTTCCGGCGCAGCCAACTATGGCTACACCTTC	CASSGSGAANYGYTF
.	13	TRBV5-1	TRBJ2-1	TRBD1	TGCGCCAGCAGCTTTTCCGTAGACAGGGTCAAGTTCTTC	CASSFSVDRVKFF
.	13	TRBV5-4	TRBJ1-1	.	TGTGCCAGCAGCTTGGCCGGGAACACTGAAGCTTTCTTT	CASSLAGNTEAFF
.	16	TRBV19	TRBJ2-6	.	TGTGCCAGTAGTATACAGGGAAGCTCTGGGGCCAACGTCCTGACTTTC	CASSIQGSSGANVLTF
.	14	TRBV6-1	TRBJ1-1	TRBD1	TGTGCCAGCAGTGAAGGACAGGGTAGGACTGAAGCTTTCTTT	CASSEGQGRTEAFF
.	19	TRBV4-1	TRBJ2-7	.	TGCGCCAGCAGCCAAGATGAGGTCAGGGGTGGAGGTGGTCGCTACGAGCAGTACTTC	CASSQDEVRGGGGRYEQYF
.	14	TRBV2	TRBJ1-5	.	TGTGCCAGCACGCGCATAGATAGCAATCAGCCCCAGCATTTT	CASTRIDSNQPQHF
.	14	TRBV5-4	TRBJ2-2	.	TGTGCCAGCAGCCTCGCAGGGCGGACCGGGGAGCTGTTTTTT	CASSLAGRTGELFF
.	16	TRBV11-2	TRBJ1-2	.	TGTGCCAGCAGCTTAGATAGAGAGGTTCAGGTGGGCGGCTACACCTTC	CASSLDREVQVGGYTF
.	13	TRBV10-1	TRBJ2-3	.	TGCGCCAGCAGTGAGTCGGGAAGAGATACGCAGTATTTT	CASSESGRDTQYF
.	14	TRBV19	TRBJ2-3	.	TGTGCCAGTAGTATAGGGCTAGTCTCAGATACGCAGTATTTT	CASSIGLVSDTQYF
once	19	TRBV18	TRBJ2-3	.	TGTGCCAGCTCACCGACAGGAGCCGGGACTGCGAAACGCACAGATACGCAGTATTTT	CASSPTGAGTAKRTDTQYF
.	15	TRBV18	TRBJ1-5	TRBD1	TGTGCCAGCTCAAGGGACAGGGGGAGAGACCAGCCCCAGCATTTT	CASSRDRGRDQPQHF
.	16	TRBV19	TRBJ2-2	TRBD1	TGTGCCAGTAGGAGGGGACAGGGTCGCGACACCGGGGAGCTGTTTTTT	CASRRGQGRDTGELFF
once	16	TRBV11-3	TRBJ2-1	TRBD2	TGTGCCAGCAGCTTGCGACTAGCGGGAGGATTAGATGAGCAGTTCTTC	CASSLRLAGGLDEQFF
few	14	TRBV5-1	TRBJ2-3	TRBD1	TGCGCCAGCAGCCCCGGACAGGGAACAGATACGCAGTATTTT	CASSPGQGTDTQYF
once	15	TRBV28	TRBJ2-7	.	TGTGCCAGCAGTTTATCGGGACCGTGGTCCTACGAGCAGTACTTC	CASSLSGPWSYEQYF
.	17	TRBV7-6	TRBJ2-1	TRBD2	TGTGCCAGCAGCTTAGTCCAGCGGGAGGTCTCCTACAATGAGCAGTTCTTC	CASSLVQREVSYNEQFF
.	14	TRBV27	TRBJ2-2	.	TGTGCCAGCAGTTTACCTGGACGGGCCGGGGAGCTGTTTTTT	CASSLPGRAGELFF
few	12	TRBV28	TRBJ1-1	.	TGTGCCAGCAGTTTGAGGGTGACTGAAGCTTTCTTT	CASSLRVTEAFF
.	18	TRBV28	TRBJ1-5	.	TGTGCCAGCAGTTTAGGACCTCATGGTGTCCTTGGCAATCAGCCCCAGCATTTT	CASSLGPHGVLGNQPQHF
.	13	TRBV27	TRBJ2-7	.	TGTGCCAGCAGTTTATTTGGCAGGCTCGAGCAGTACTTC	CASSLFGRLEQYF
once	16	TRBV5-1	TRBJ2-7	TRBD2	TGCGCCAGCAGCAGCGGACTAGCGGTTATTACGATGGAGCAGTACTTC	CASSSGLAVITMEQYF
.	19	TRBV29-1	TRBJ2-3	TRBD1	TGCAGCGTTGAAGATTTCGGAGGGACAGGGGTCCGTAGCACAGATACGCAGTATTTT	CSVEDFGGTGVRSTDTQYF
.	14	TRBV5-6	TRBJ2-7	.	TGTGCCAGCTCTACCCCAGGGGTACCCTACGAGCAGTACTTC	CASSTPGVPYEQYF
.	15	TRBV18	TRBJ2-7	.	TGTGCCAGCTCACAGAGCGGGACAGCCGGCAACGAGCAGTACTTC	CASSQSGTAGNEQYF
.	10	TRBV20-1	TRBJ2-5	.	TGCAGTGCTAGCCAAGAGACCCAGTACTTC	CSASQETQYF
.	14	TRBV6-1	TRBJ1-4	.	TGTGCCAGCAGCGTCGGGTCGGGCAGTGAAAAACTGTTTTTT	CASSVGSGSEKLFF
.	14	TRBV11-3	TRBJ2-7	.	TGTGCCAGCAGCTTGGGGCAGGGGGGCTACGAGCAGTACTTC	CASSLGQGGYEQYF
.	16	TRBV6-5	TRBJ2-1	TRBD1	TGTGCCAGCAGTTACTGGCGCGGACAGGGATTTAATGAGCAGTTCTTC	CASSYWRGQGFNEQFF
.	16	TRBV18	TRBJ1-4	.	TGTGCCAGCTCACCAACAGGCCGCATGCTAAGCCAAAAACTGTTTTTT	CASSPTGRMLSQKLFF
.	16	TRBV27	TRBJ1-4	.	TGTGCCAGCAGTCGTACATCACCCGCAACTAATGAAAAACTGTTTTTT	CASSRTSPATNEKLFF
once	12	TRBV29-1	TRBJ2-1	.	TGCAGCGTGGCCCGGCGTTACAATGAGCAGTTCTTC	CSVARRYNEQFF
.	13	TRBV18	TRBJ2-1	.	TGTGCCAGCTCACCGTCCATAGGGAATGAGCAGTTCTTC	CASSPSIGNEQFF
once	14	TRBV5-1	TRBJ2-5	.	TGCGCCAGCAGCTTTACAGTAACTCAAGAGACCCAGTACTTC	CASSFTVTQETQYF
.	16	TRBV4-1	TRBJ2-1	TRBD1	TGCGCCAGCAGCCAAGTCCCTCGGGACAGGACCAATGAGCAGTTCTTC	CASSQVPRDRTNEQFF
.	15	TRBV5-6	TRBJ1-5	TRBD1	TGTGCCAGCAGCGCACAGGGGGCTGGCAATCAGCCCCAGCATTTT	CASSAQGAGNQPQHF
.	15	TRBV18	TRBJ1-1	TRBD1	TGTGCCAGCTCACTACGGACAGGATGGGACACTGAAGCTTTCTTT	CASSLRTGWDTEAFF
.	15	TRBV11-2	TRBJ2-1	TRBD2	TGTGCCAGCAGCCTCGGGACTAGCGGCCACAATGAGCAGTTCTTC	CASSLGTSGHNEQFF
.	15	TRBV7-6	TRBJ2-1	TRBD2	TGTGCCAGCAGCAAAAGCGGGAGTGCCTACAATGAGCAGTTCTTC	CASSKSGSAYNEQFF
.	14	TRBV15	TRBJ2-7	.	TGTGCCACCAGCAGAGGGGGTAATTCCTACGAGCAGTACTTC	CATSRGGNSYEQYF